This T cell receptor (beta chain) originates from a study of OX40 agonist ivuxolimab in advanced cancers. Turning to the study itself: People who had prior anti-PD-1, anti-PD-L1 or anti-CTLA-4 therapy could take part, and roughly 44% had some. Partial responses occurred in Three dose-escalation patients, one with hepatocellular carcinoma and two with cutaneous melanoma.

Findings and caveats of the study: Relative to CD4+ cells, CD8+ T cells on average had more expanded clones.

Autoimmune disease history or systemic immunosuppression led to patient exclusion. The CDR3 consists of 14 residues. V was shortened by 3 bases and J by 8 bases, with 16 bases between the two germline ends. The germline V gene has CDR1 LNHDA and CDR2 SQIVND (reference sequence). The data were produced by immunoSEQ multiplex PCR, yet TCRdb's version contains in-frame clones alone and is incomplete. The sample includes about 20,000 clones, over 80% of them seen just once. As concerns this clone: Its specificity is not known.

The chain uses TRBV19 and TRBJ1-2; D unresolved. The receptor was isolated from an adult with an advanced solid tumor such as melanoma, head and neck, liver or kidney cancer. Sequenced here: CD4+ or CD8+ T cells sorted from blood, sampled in a trial of the OX40 agonist ivuxolimab. The CDR3 sequence is CASSIFGSQDGYTF. The CDR3 DNA reads as TGTGCCAGTAGTATTTTCGGCAGTCAGGACGGCTACACCTTC.